This T cell receptor beta chain stems from a study of blood T cell repertoires in COVID-19. Background on the study: COVID-19 samples, acute and convalescent, were from the United States, Italy and Spain. PBMCs, B-cell-depleted T cells, or T cells provided the cDNA or gDNA that made up the material.

The V end lost 1 base, the J end lost 5 bases, and 8 bases lay between the germline ends. The CDR3 is 13 residues long. CDR1 is SGHVS, CDR2 FNYEAQ, per germline. Enrollment of patients from Seattle took place during active infection, with longitudinal follow-up. Sequencing was performed with immunoSEQ multiplex PCR; in TCRdb, only in-frame clones are kept and a portion is missing. The sample has 200,000 or so clones, around four fifths seen once; the top ten hold about 0.91%. The receptor comes from a man between 60 and 70 years old with COVID-19, enrolled during active disease. The sequenced material came from peripheral blood. The V gene is TRBV7-6, the J gene TRBJ1-2, with a tentative D call TRBD1 (6 bases). The CDR3 coding sequence is TGTGCCAGCAGCTTAGAGACAGGTTATGGCTACACCTTC. As protein: CASSLETGYGYTF.